This TCR beta chain was captured in a study of cytomegalovirus exposure and HLA in healthy donors. Study-wide results and caveats: A later analysis associated 16,951 TCR beta sequences with HLA alleles at a 0.05 false discovery rate. The investigators catalogued 150 to 200 TCR beta chains as cytomegalovirus-associated.

60 Vbeta and 13 Jbeta primers were used in PCR. Measured with immunoSEQ multiplex PCR; TCRdb has only the in-frame clones, and not every one. The sample lists 100,000 to 150,000 clones, around 70% occurring once. The CDR3 has 14 amino acids. Germline-derived CDR1 and CDR2 are MNHGY and SAAAGT. Trimming stripped 5 bases from V and 7 bases from J, with 15 bases between. In regard to this clone: Its antigen remains unidentified.

The sequencing sample was made of PBMCs. The origin of this receptor is a male donor in good health and CMV-seronegative. The chain couples TRBV6-8 to TRBJ1-5; maybe TRBD1 (6 bases). The CDR3 DNA is TGTGCCAGCAGTACGACCAGGGGTCGGCAGCCCCAGCATTTT. Translated: CASSTTRGRQPQHF.